Below, 32 T cell receptor beta chains from the same sample are listed, as sequenced in a study of response to subunit inactivated influenza vaccine. TCRdb re-derived calls from the RT-PCR reads in MiXCR, one entry per CDR3 protein. The repertoire holds around 190,000 distinct CDR3 sequences, with around 14% as singletons. This specimen consisted of CD8+ T cells sorted from PBMCs, obtained roughly 5 days after vaccination. These TCRs come from a man in his fifties who received an inactivated influenza vaccine.

V gene TRBV20-1 combines with J gene TRBJ2-1, with 7 bases matching TRBD1. The CDR3 loop spans 14 amino acids. The V gene end was trimmed by 6 bases and the J gene end by 4 bases; junction bases not matched to a gene: 9. Germline V lookup: CDR1 DFQATT, CDR2 SNEGSKA (reference sequence). CDR3 sequence (DNA): TGCAGTGCCGTAAGACAGGGCATTTACAATGAGCAGTTCTTC. Translating it yields CSAVRQGIYNEQFF.

The chain combines TRBV6-2 or TRBV6-3 with TRBJ2-5; D is unclear. With 5 bases removed from V and 2 bases from J, the gap between germline ends came to 9 bases. The CDR3 length is 13 residues. Germline values: CDR1 MNHEY, CDR2 SVGEGT. Here the CDR3 reads CASSEERQETQYF. CDR3 DNA sequence: TGTGCCAGCAGTGAGGAAAGGCAAGAGACCCAGTACTTC.

This clonotype was detected a few times. The J gene is TRBJ2-7, the V gene TRBV6-2 or TRBV6-3; tentatively, D is TRBD1 or TRBD2 (5 bases each). Trimming removed 7 bases at V and 2 bases at J, with 15 bases between. Germline CDR1 reads MNHEY; CDR2 reads SVGEGT. CDR3 length equals 14 residues. CDR3 sequence: CASIDPGAPYEQYF. The CDR3 bases are TGTGCCAGCATCGACCCCGGGGCCCCCTACGAGCAGTACTTC.

The V call is TRBV4-3, the J call TRBJ1-4; TRBD1 agrees at 7 bases. The CDR3 spans 15 residues. Germline V gives CDR1 LGHNA, CDR2 YSLEER. The trim removed 4 bases at V and 2 bases at J, leaving 4 bases unmatched. CDR3 amino acids: CASSPDRATNEKLFF. The CDR3 DNA reads TGCGCCAGCAGCCCTGACAGGGCTACTAATGAAAAACTGTTTTTT.

This clonotype was counted only a few times. This chain joins TRBV27 and TRBJ2-1; 7 bases line up with TRBD1. In germline, CDR1 is MNHEY, CDR2 SMNVEV (reference sequence). The junction had 10 bases not matched to a gene; V was cut back by 5 bases and J by 3 bases. The CDR3 length is 16 residues. This CDR3 reads CASSTQVGQIYNEQFF. The CDR3 DNA is TGTGCCAGCAGTACCCAAGTGGGACAGATCTACAATGAGCAGTTCTTC.

The rearrangement uses TRBV9 and TRBJ1-6; 8 bases agree with TRBD1. Germline CDR1 and CDR2: SGDLS and YYNGEE. The CDR3 extends over 16 amino acids. With 3 bases clipped from V and 7 bases from J, the junction kept 9 bases outside the gene matches. Here the CDR3 reads CASSDTGQGENSPLHF. For the CDR3, the DNA is TGTGCCAGCAGCGATACCGGACAGGGAGAAAATTCACCCCTCCACTTT.

The rearrangement uses TRBV4-3 and TRBJ2-7, with D unresolved. The germline gives CDR1 LGHNA, CDR2 YSLEER. V lost 1 base to trimming and J lost 4 bases, with 11 bases between them. CDR3 length: 14 residues. The DNA of the CDR3 is TGCGCCAGCAGCCAAGGGTTGATCGGTTACGAGCAGTACTTC. Encoded protein: CASSQGLIGYEQYF.

The chain combines TRBV5-1 with TRBJ2-7; D might be TRBD2 (6 bases). This CDR3 region has 14 residues. The germline V and J ends were trimmed by 9 bases and 2 bases, with 18 bases remaining between them. Germline CDR1 and CDR2: SGHRS and YFSETQ. The CDR3 reads CATSPGDVTYEQYF. The CDR3 bases are TGCGCCACCTCACCGGGGGACGTAACCTACGAGCAGTACTTC.

The V gene is TRBV6-5, the J gene TRBJ2-5, with 7 bases identical to TRBD2. Trimming took 2 bases from V and 0 from J; bases not matched to a gene: 3. This CDR3 is built from 15 residues. Germline values: CDR1 MNHEY, CDR2 SVGAGI. The CDR3 loop is CASSYTGTNQETQYF. CDR3 bases: TGTGCCAGCAGTTACACCGGGACTAACCAAGAGACCCAGTACTTC.

Only a few counts were recorded for this clonotype. The chain couples TRBV10-3 to TRBJ2-7, with D perhaps being TRBD1 or TRBD2 (5 bases each). CDR1 and CDR2 (germline): ENHRY, SYGVKD. This CDR3 contains 14 residues. Deletions cut 2 bases from V and 3 bases from J, with 11 bases between. CDR3 in amino acids: CAISETGTGYEQYF. In DNA, the CDR3 is TGTGCCATCAGTGAGACCGGGACCGGCTACGAGCAGTACTTC.

This clonotype was observed a few times. The chain uses TRBV12-3 or TRBV12-4 and TRBJ2-5; D gene ambiguous. With 5 bases removed from V and 4 bases from J, the gap between germline ends came to 14 bases. CDR3 length: 14 amino acids. The CDR3 region has the DNA TGTGCCAGCAGTCGGAATCTGGGCGTAGAGACCCAGTACTTC. It yields the protein CASSRNLGVETQYF.

The chain has TRBV28 and TRBJ1-2, with D hard to call. V was shortened by 6 bases and J by 0 bases, with 14 bases between the two germline ends. Germline V gives CDR1 MDHEN, CDR2 SYDVKM. The CDR3 loop spans 15 amino acids. The CDR3 region is CASRPTDVANYGYTF. Here the CDR3 DNA reads TGTGCCAGCAGACCCACGGACGTAGCTAACTATGGCTACACCTTC.

This clonotype was seen a handful of times. The chain links TRBV7-9 to TRBJ1-4; D gene uncertain. CDR3 size: 13 residues. Looked up from germline, CDR1 is SEHNR and CDR2 is FQNEAQ (reference sequence). V dropped 5 bases and J dropped 7 bases, with 11 bases sitting between them. Here the CDR3 reads CASSPEGFEKLFF. The CDR3 nucleotides read TGTGCCAGCAGCCCCGAAGGGTTTGAAAAACTGTTTTTT.

In this sample, this clonotype turned up many times. CDR3 sequence (DNA): TGTGCCAGCAGCACCGGGACAGGCGCTCAGTTCTTC. As protein: CASSTGTGAQFF. The rearrangement links TRBV9 to TRBJ2-1, with 8 bases fitting TRBD1. The germline V gene encodes CDR1 SGDLS and CDR2 YYNGEE. The J segment lost 13 bases and the V segment lost 4 bases, leaving 7 bases of the junction unmatched. This CDR3 is 12 amino acids long.

The CDR3 DNA sequence: TGTGCCAGCTCACCGACGGGGTTGAACACCGGGGAGCTGTTTTTT. This sequence encodes CASSPTGLNTGELFF. The chain carries TRBV18 and TRBJ2-2; tentative D call: TRBD2 (5 bases). The germline gives CDR1 KGHSH, CDR2 LQKENI. The CDR3 runs to 15 residues. Between the trimmed V and J ends, which lost 3 bases and 1 base, there was a span of 9 bases.

This clonotype was seen a few times. The chain carries TRBV30 and TRBJ2-7, with 10 bases matching TRBD1. Germline-derived CDR1 and CDR2 are GTSNPN and SVGIG (reference sequence). The CDR3 consists of 14 residues. Trimming took 5 bases from V and 0 from J; bases not matched to a gene: 4. CDR3 region: CAWGTGAVSYEQYF. The CDR3 bases are TGTGCCTGGGGGACAGGGGCGGTCTCCTACGAGCAGTACTTC.

The CDR3 spells CASSYKPGLTYNEQFF. In nucleotides, the CDR3 is TGTGCCAGCAGTTACAAACCGGGACTTACCTACAATGAGCAGTTCTTC. This chain uses TRBV6-2 or TRBV6-3 with TRBJ2-1; TRBD2 is a possible D gene (6 bases). V lost 2 bases to trimming and J lost 2 bases, with 13 bases between them. The CDR3 spans 16 residues. In germline, CDR1 is MNHEY, CDR2 SVGEGT.

This clonotype came up a few times. The genes are TRBV27 and TRBJ2-7; the match to TRBD2 covers 11 bases. CDR1 and CDR2 (germline): MNHEY, SMNVEV (reference sequence). The CDR3 is 15 amino acids. Trimming at V came to 5 bases and at J to 12 bases, leaving 15 bases not matched to a gene. The CDR3 region is CASSPGTSGGTSRYF. The DNA for the CDR3 is TGTGCCAGCAGTCCAGGGACTAGCGGAGGTACGAGTAGGTACTTC.

This clonotype showed up just a few times. Written as DNA, the CDR3 is TGTGCCAGCAGCTTGAATCCCAGCGGGAGGGAGACCCAGTACTTC. It codes for CASSLNPSGRETQYF. The chain couples TRBV7-7 to TRBJ2-5; 9 bases map to TRBD2. Per germline, CDR1 SSHAT and CDR2 FNYEAQ (reference sequence). Unmatched junction bases numbered 7, after V lost 3 bases and J lost 5 bases. The CDR3 length is 15 residues.

The chain uses TRBV7-2 and TRBJ2-3, with 10 positions matching TRBD2. This CDR3 has 15 amino acids. V gave up 4 bases and J gave up 2 bases; unmatched junction bases: 3. Germline V lookup: CDR1 SGHTA, CDR2 FQGNSA. CDR3 protein: CASSSGLADTDTQYF. The DNA of the CDR3 is TGTGCCAGCAGCTCCGGACTAGCGGACACAGATACGCAGTATTTT.

This clonotype was counted a few times. J is TRBJ2-1 and V is TRBV28, with D possibly being TRBD2 (5 bases). V gave up 11 bases and J gave up 7 bases, with 15 bases separating them. The germline gives CDR1 MDHEN, CDR2 SYDVKM. The CDR3 length is 12 residues. CDR3 in amino acids: CACSIGENEQFF. DNA for the CDR3: TGTGCCTGTTCAATCGGGGAGAATGAGCAGTTCTTC.

This clonotype was recorded a few times. The chain recombines TRBV16 with TRBJ2-2; 9 bases match TRBD2. Germline CDR1 is KGHSY and CDR2 is FQNENV. The CDR3 contains 17 residues. V trimming: 2 bases; J trimming: 0 bases; junction bases outside the gene matches: 4. CDR3 sequence reads: CASSQALAGPNTGELFF. CDR3 in DNA: TGTGCCAGCAGCCAAGCGCTAGCGGGGCCGAACACCGGGGAGCTGTTTTTT.

This clonotype was observed a handful of times. The chain couples TRBV7-8 to TRBJ2-1; D call uncertain. Germline V lookup: CDR1 SGHVS, CDR2 FQNEAQ. CDR3 length: 11 amino acids. Trimming stripped 4 bases from V and 8 bases from J, with 6 bases between. CDR3 sequence (DNA): TGTGCCAGCAGCTACAGAGATGAGCAGTTCTTC. This encodes CASSYRDEQFF.

The gene calls are TRBV3-1 and TRBJ2-3; 10 nucleotides match TRBD2. Germline V lookup: CDR1 LGHDT, CDR2 YNNKEL (reference sequence). The J segment lost 0 bases and the V segment lost 2 bases, leaving 5 bases of the junction unmatched. This CDR3 contains 17 residues. Written as DNA, the CDR3 is TGTGCCAGCAGCCAAAAAGGACTAGCGGCAAGCACAGATACGCAGTATTTT. This translates into CASSQKGLAASTDTQYF.

There are a few counts of this clonotype. The chain carries TRBV7-9 and TRBJ1-6, with 8 bases lining up with TRBD1. CDR3 length: 14 residues. V shed 5 bases, J shed 7 bases, and the junction held 4 bases outside the gene matches. CDR1 is SEHNR, CDR2 FQNEAQ, per germline (reference sequence). CDR3 nucleotide sequence: TGTGCCAGCAGCCGAACAGGGGGAAATTCACCCCTCCACTTT. This encodes CASSRTGGNSPLHF.

There are a few counts of this clonotype. The chain has TRBV7-8 and TRBJ1-5; TRBD1 matches at 7 bases. Losses at the gene ends were 7 bases for V and 0 bases for J; bases not matched to a gene: 9. This CDR3 comprises 16 residues. Germline-derived CDR1 and CDR2 are SGHVS and FQNEAQ. CDR3 in DNA: TGTGCCAGCATCGAAACAGGGGACTATAGCAATCAGCCCCAGCATTTT. Residues: CASIETGDYSNQPQHF.

Ten or more counts support this clonotype. The chain uses TRBV18 and TRBJ2-1, with 11 bases that match TRBD2. The CDR3 length is 21 residues. Per the germline V gene, CDR1 is KGHSH and CDR2 is LQKENI. After removal of 7 bases from V and 5 bases from J, the junction contained 25 bases not matched to a gene. CDR3 loop: CASLGQQTGLAAPATNNEQFF. The CDR3, as DNA: TGTGCCAGCTTGGGACAGCAAACGGGACTAGCGGCCCCCGCTACGAACAATGAGCAGTTCTTC. The full variable domain, in which reference TRBV18 and TRBJ2-1 provide the parts outside the CDR3, is NAGVMQNPRHLVRRRGQEARLRCSPMKGHSHVYWYRQLPEEGLKFMVYLQKENIIDESGMPKERFSAEFPKEGPSILRIQQVVRGDSAAYFCASLGQQTGLAAPATNNEQFFGPGTRLTVL.

This chain uses TRBV4-3 with TRBJ2-7; D not certain. Germline CDR1 and CDR2: LGHNA and YSLEER. CDR3 length: 16 residues. V lost 4 bases, J lost 2 bases, and 18 bases lay in between. CDR3 nucleotides: TGCGCCAGCAGCCCCGATATAATCGGAGAGACCTACGAGCAGTACTTC. It yields the protein CASSPDIIGETYEQYF.

Only a few counts were recorded for this clonotype. This sequence joins TRBV20-1 and TRBJ2-5, with 10 bases matching TRBD1. The germline V gene encodes CDR1 DFQATT and CDR2 SNEGSKA (reference sequence). CDR3 size: 14 residues. The V and J ends lost 6 bases and 5 bases, in that order; junction bases with no gene match: 9. CDR3 DNA sequence: TGCAGTGCCGAGACAGGGGGCGAACGGGAGACCCAGTACTTC. Amino acids: CSAETGGERETQYF.

The chain combines TRBV28 with TRBJ1-3; D gene unclear. The ends were cut back, 4 bases at V and 2 bases at J, with 9 bases in the middle. Germline-derived CDR1 and CDR2 are MDHEN and SYDVKM. This CDR3 spans 14 amino acids. CDR3 sequence (DNA): TGTGCCAGCAGTTCCAAGCAGACTGGAAACACCATATATTTT. It encodes CASSSKQTGNTIYF.

This rearrangement joins TRBV9 to TRBJ1-1; no clear D gene. Between the trimmed V and J ends, which lost 3 bases and 7 bases, there was a span of 10 bases. CDR1 and CDR2 from the germline V gene are SGDLS and YYNGEE. The CDR3 runs to 12 residues. The CDR3 sequence is CASSEEDNEAFF. The CDR3 DNA sequence: TGTGCCAGCAGCGAGGAAGACAATGAAGCTTTCTTT.

As regards this clonotype: A junction end diverges from the germline sequence, so it may reflect a read error. The chain joins TRBV6-2 or TRBV6-3 to TRBJ2-3; 7 nucleotides match TRBD1. Germline loops: CDR1 MNHEY, CDR2 SVGEGT. The CDR3 has 17 residues. The CDR3 reads CASSYAAGTEITDTQNF. The CDR3 nucleotides are TGTGCCAGCAGTTACGCCGCCGGGACAGAGATCACAGATACGCAGAATTTT.